These 32 T cell receptor beta chains were sequenced from one sample in a study of beta chain features in type 1 diabetes. Study-wide results and limits: Shorter TCRB CDR3s, moderately but significantly so, were found in Type 1 diabetes patients in all four CD4+ subsets.

Isolated RNA was reverse transcribed in full, so expressed TCRB transcripts were sequenced. Using immunoSEQ multiplex PCR, the repertoire was profiled, and TCRdb retains in-frame clones only, with some absent. Here the sample spans 600,000 or so clones, roughly an eighth being singletons. These TCRs are of unknown antigen specificity. Material for sequencing was naive CD4+ T cells from blood. The source is a man in his late teens or twenties with type 1 diabetes.

V usage is TRBV28 and J usage is TRBJ1-1; tentative D call: TRBD1 (6 bases). The germline V gene encodes CDR1 MDHEN and CDR2 SYDVKM. This CDR3 spans 14 amino acids. Trimming removed 3 bases at V and 1 base at J, with 9 bases between. CDR3 DNA: TGTGCCAGCAGTTTCGGACAGAGGAACACTGAAGCTTTCTTT. This encodes CASSFGQRNTEAFF.

This clone occurred a few times. The chain recombines TRBV7-2 with TRBJ1-2, with a weak D call TRBD1 (5 bases). Germline V gene lookup returns CDR1 SGHTA and CDR2 FQGNSA. This CDR3 is built from 12 residues. Trimming took off 6 bases at V and 2 bases at J, with 7 bases between the two ends. CDR3 nucleotide sequence: TGTGCCAGCAGGCGGGGGAACTATGGCTACACCTTC. Protein sequence: CASRRGNYGYTF.

This clone was recorded a few times. V gene TRBV5-4 combines with J gene TRBJ2-7; 7 bases match TRBD2. Trimming removed 6 bases from V and 2 bases from J; junction bases left unmatched: 8. CDR1 and CDR2 (germline): SGHNT, YYREEE (reference sequence). The CDR3 has 14 residues. The CDR3 spells CASTHWGGTYEQYF. The CDR3 DNA reads TGTGCCAGCACCCACTGGGGGGGAACCTACGAGCAGTACTTC. The complete variable domain, with remaining parts taken from reference TRBV5-4 and TRBJ2-7, reads ETGVTQSPTHLIKTRGQQVTLRCSSQSGHNTVSWYQQALGQGPQFIFQYYREEENGRGNFPPRFSGLQFPNYSSELNVNALELDDSALYLCASTHWGGTYEQYFGPGTRLTVT.

The genes are TRBV11-2 and TRBJ2-1; D gene ambiguous. The germline V gene encodes CDR1 SGHAT and CDR2 FQNNGV. The CDR3 is 18 residues long. Trimming removed 0 bases from V and 5 bases from J, with 20 bases in between. The chain's CDR3 is CASSLESGYQNAHNEQFF. CDR3 nucleotide sequence: TGTGCCAGCAGCTTAGAGTCTGGCTACCAAAACGCGCACAATGAGCAGTTCTTC.

The sample holds a few counts of this clone. The CDR3 DNA follows: TGTGCCTGGAGTGTACAGGACCAAGAGACCCAGTACTTC. This sequence encodes CAWSVQDQETQYF. The V gene is TRBV30, the J gene TRBJ2-5, with TRBD1 as a possible D gene (5 bases). CDR1 is GTSNPN, CDR2 SVGIG, per germline (reference sequence). The CDR3 runs 13 residues. V was clipped by 0 bases and J by 0 bases, with 5 bases between them.

This rearrangement joins TRBV15 to TRBJ2-1; D might be TRBD1 (6 bases). There are 12 residues in the CDR3. Trimming removed 7 bases at V and 11 bases at J, with 15 bases between. The germline V gene has CDR1 LNHNV and CDR2 YYDKDF (reference sequence). The CDR3, as DNA: TGTGCCACCACTACGGACAGCCAAAAGCAGTTCTTC. This codes for CATTTDSQKQFF.

The J gene is TRBJ2-1, the V gene TRBV19; 11 nucleotides agree with TRBD2. CDR3 length: 16 amino acids. Germline CDR1 is LNHDA and CDR2 is SQIVND (reference sequence). Trimming cost V 3 bases and J 3 bases; bases outside gene matches: 4. The CDR3 nucleotides are TGTGCCAGTAGTATGGGGGGGACTAGCGGCTACAATGAGCAGTTCTTC. This gives the protein CASSMGGTSGYNEQFF.

This clone was recorded a few times. The chain joins TRBV6-1 to TRBJ1-5; no reliable D call. Trimming removed 2 bases at V and 9 bases at J, with 11 bases between. The germline V gene has CDR1 MNHNS and CDR2 SASEGT. There are 13 residues in the CDR3. The CDR3: CASSEFVGSPQHF. The CDR3 coding sequence is TGTGCCAGCAGTGAATTTGTAGGATCGCCCCAGCATTTT.

The V and J genes are TRBV11-2 and TRBJ2-5; D possibly matches TRBD1 or TRBD2 (6 bases each). The CDR3 is 15 amino acids. Per germline, CDR1 SGHAT and CDR2 FQNNGV. With 1 base removed from V and 4 bases from J, the gap between germline ends came to 13 bases. CDR3 sequence reads: CASSLVLGGGETQYF. The CDR3 DNA reads as TGTGCCAGCAGCTTAGTACTAGGAGGGGGAGAGACCCAGTACTTC.

This clone was observed a handful of times. The chain recombines TRBV10-3 with TRBJ2-1, with D possibly TRBD2 on 5 matching bases. The length of the CDR3 is 13 residues. Germline lookup yields CDR1 ENHRY and CDR2 SYGVKD. Trimming removed 2 bases from V and 3 bases from J, with 5 bases in between. The CDR3 DNA follows: TGTGCCATCAGTGAGGGACTCTACAATGAGCAGTTCTTC. The encoded protein is CAISEGLYNEQFF.

This clone occurred a few times. The CDR3 reads CASSLGTGFGTAQHF. The DNA for the CDR3 is TGTGCCAGCAGCTTAGGCACAGGTTTTGGGACGGCCCAGCATTTT. V is TRBV7-2 and J is TRBJ1-5, with D perhaps matching TRBD1 (5 bases). Per germline, CDR1 SGHTA and CDR2 FQGNSA. CDR3 length: 15 residues. V was clipped by 1 base and J by 11 bases, with 18 bases between them.

This chain connects TRBV10-3 to TRBJ2-6; D might be TRBD1 (5 bases). Trimming removed 5 bases at V and 0 bases at J, with 11 bases between. Germline lookup yields CDR1 ENHRY and CDR2 SYGVKD. This CDR3 is built from 16 residues. The CDR3 here is CAISPTDLSGANVLTF. The CDR3 nucleotides are TGTGCCATCAGTCCGACAGACCTCTCTGGGGCCAACGTCCTGACTTTC.

The CDR3 DNA reads TGTGCCAGCAGCTTGGGGCTCAGACCATCGGATAACTATGGCTACACCTTC. Translation: CASSLGLRPSDNYGYTF. This chain joins TRBV11-2 and TRBJ1-2; tentatively, D is TRBD1 (5 bases). The V gene lost 3 bases and the J gene lost 1 base, with 18 bases spanning the gap. The CDR3 runs 17 residues. The V gene's germline CDR1 is SGHAT and CDR2 FQNNGV.

The V gene is TRBV27, the J gene TRBJ2-5, with D maybe TRBD2 (7 bases). Germline V gene sequence: CDR1 MNHEY, CDR2 SMNVEV (reference sequence). The CDR3 contains 15 residues. Trimming stripped 0 bases from V and 5 bases from J, with 13 bases between. This CDR3 is CASSLSGGPRETQYF. In DNA, the CDR3 is TGTGCCAGCAGTTTATCGGGGGGGCCGCGGGAGACCCAGTACTTC.

This chain links TRBV4-1 with TRBJ2-2; D gene unclear. Trimming removed 4 bases at V and 0 bases at J, with 3 bases between. The CDR3 runs to 13 residues. Germline lookup yields CDR1 MGHRA and CDR2 YSYEKL. The chain's CDR3 is CASSRSNTGELFF. The CDR3 region has the DNA TGCGCCAGCAGCCGATCGAACACCGGGGAGCTGTTTTTT.

This clone came up a few times. J is TRBJ2-3 and V is TRBV7-9, with 8 bases that match TRBD2. V dropped 5 bases and J dropped 2; count of bases not matched to a gene: 6. The CDR3 loop spans 15 amino acids. The germline CDR1 and CDR2 sequences are SEHNR and FQNEAQ (reference sequence). In DNA form, the CDR3 reads TGTGCCAGCAGCCAGACTAGCGAATACACAGATACGCAGTATTTT. Translating gives CASSQTSEYTDTQYF. The full variable domain, with the rest looked up from reference TRBV7-9 and TRBJ2-3, is DTGVSQNPRHKITKRGQNVTFRCDPISEHNRLYWYRQTLGQGPEFLTYFQNEAQLEKSRLLSDRFSAERPKGSFSTLEIQRTEQGDSAMYLCASSQTSEYTDTQYFGPGTRLTVL.

The V gene is TRBV30, the J gene TRBJ1-5; 7 bases map to TRBD1. The CDR3 loop spans 15 amino acids. The V gene's germline CDR1 is GTSNPN and CDR2 SVGIG (reference sequence). The ends lost 5 bases at V and 0 bases at J; junction bases unmatched: 7. This CDR3 is CAWGRRDSSNQPQHF. The CDR3 nucleotides are TGTGCCTGGGGGCGCCGGGACAGTAGCAATCAGCCCCAGCATTTT. Variable domain in full (rest from reference TRBV30 and TRBJ1-5): SQTIHQWPATLVQPVGSPLSLECTVEGTSNPNLYWYRQAAGRGLQLLFYSVGIGQISSEVPQNLSASRPQDRQFILSSKKLLLSDSGFYLCAWGRRDSSNQPQHFGDGTRLSIL.

This clone came up a few times. The J gene is TRBJ2-7, the V gene TRBV15, with D perhaps being TRBD1 or TRBD2 (5 bases each). There are 16 residues in the CDR3. V lost 0 bases to trimming and J lost 0 bases, with 12 bases between them. From germline, CDR1 is LNHNV and CDR2 YYDKDF (reference sequence). The CDR3, as DNA: TGTGCCACCAGCAGAGACCGGGGCGGAAGCTCCTACGAGCAGTACTTC. Its translation: CATSRDRGGSSYEQYF.

The V call is TRBV14, the J call TRBJ2-1; the match to TRBD1 covers 9 bases. Germline CDR1 is SGHDN and CDR2 is FVKESK. The V segment lost 5 bases and the J segment 6 bases; nucleotides outside the gene matches: 8. The CDR3 is 15 residues long. The DNA for the CDR3 is TGTGCCAGCAGCTCCCGGACAGGGGACATCAATGAGCAGTTCTTC. Translation gives CASSSRTGDINEQFF.

This clone was detected a few times. The chain recombines TRBV14 with TRBJ2-2, with D hard to call. The germline CDR1 and CDR2 sequences are SGHDN and FVKESK. The ends were cut back, 2 bases at V and 4 bases at J, with 8 bases in the middle. CDR3 length: 14 residues. The CDR3 reads CASSQQYSTGELFF. The DNA for the CDR3 is TGTGCCAGCAGCCAACAGTATTCCACCGGGGAGCTGTTTTTT.

This clone has only a few counts. The CDR3 spells CASSTLDLVTGEQYF. CDR3 nucleotides: TGCGCCAGCAGCACTTTAGACCTTGTTACGGGGGAGCAGTACTTC. The chain links TRBV5-1 to TRBJ2-7; possible D gene TRBD2, 5 bases. This CDR3 has 15 residues. V lost 4 bases to trimming and J lost 7 bases, with 21 bases between them. Germline V gene data show CDR1 as SGHRS and CDR2 as YFSETQ.

This clone was seen a handful of times. The CDR3 protein is CASSRPSGSTPVFAYEQYF. The CDR3 DNA reads TGTGCCAGCAGCCGCCCTAGCGGGAGCACCCCAGTATTCGCCTACGAGCAGTACTTC. The chain couples TRBV7-2 to TRBJ2-7, with 10 bases identical to TRBD2. Germline-derived CDR1 and CDR2 are SGHTA and FQGNSA. J lost 2 bases, V lost 5 bases, and 18 bases had no gene match. The CDR3 runs 19 residues.

This clone has only a few counts. The chain links TRBV30 to TRBJ2-5, with D possibly being TRBD1 (6 bases). Trimming removed 0 bases from V and 6 bases from J, with 17 bases in between. CDR1 is GTSNPN, CDR2 SVGIG, per germline (reference sequence). The CDR3 covers 15 residues. DNA for the CDR3: TGTGCCTGGAGTGTACGGGGACACCCGAGGAAGACCCAGTACTTC. Translated, it gives CAWSVRGHPRKTQYF.

This clone occurred a few times. The germline gene is not matched at one end of the junction; a read error may be the cause. The rearrangement links TRBV7-2 to TRBJ2-1; possible D gene TRBD2, 6 bases. CDR3 size: 12 residues. CDR1 is SGHTA and CDR2 is FQGNSA in the germline V gene. This CDR3 reads CASSLDDTSGVF. CDR3 bases: TGTGCCAGCAGCTTAGATGATACCTCGGGGGTCTTC.

This clone was picked up a small number of times. The chain joins TRBV6-5 to TRBJ2-1; the match to TRBD1 covers 9 bases. This CDR3 contains 15 residues. Germline CDR1 MNHEY, CDR2 SVGAGI. The V and J ends lost 6 bases and 4 bases, in that order; junction bases with no gene match: 7. The CDR3 DNA reads TGTGCCAGCAGCTCCGGGACAGGGCCATACAATGAGCAGTTCTTC. Protein product: CASSSGTGPYNEQFF.

The J gene is TRBJ2-7, the V gene TRBV30; D assignment may be TRBD1 or TRBD2 (5 bases each). Germline values: CDR1 GTSNPN, CDR2 SVGIG (reference sequence). The CDR3 is 14 residues long. The V gene lost 1 base and the J gene lost 4 bases, with 14 bases spanning the gap. This chain's CDR3 is CAWSGAGSQYEQYF. In DNA, the CDR3 is TGTGCCTGGAGTGGGGCAGGGAGTCAGTACGAGCAGTACTTC.

This rearrangement joins TRBV30 to TRBJ1-1, with 7 nucleotides matching TRBD1. J lost 0 bases, V lost 3 bases, and 4 bases had no gene match. The germline V gene encodes CDR1 GTSNPN and CDR2 SVGIG (reference sequence). This CDR3 spans 14 amino acids. The DNA of the CDR3 is TGTGCCTGGAGCTCGACAGGGATGAACACTGAAGCTTTCTTT. As protein: CAWSSTGMNTEAFF.

This chain links TRBV30 with TRBJ1-1, with 8 nucleotides matching TRBD1. Losses at the gene ends were 4 bases for V and 1 base for J; bases not matched to a gene: 8. The germline V gene has CDR1 GTSNPN and CDR2 SVGIG (reference sequence). CDR3 length: 15 amino acids. CDR3 protein: CAWIPRGLRNTEAFF. As DNA, the CDR3 is TGTGCCTGGATTCCCAGGGGGCTTAGGAACACTGAAGCTTTCTTT. The full variable domain, rest sourced from reference TRBV30 and TRBJ1-1, is SQTIHQWPATLVQPVGSPLSLECTVEGTSNPNLYWYRQAAGRGLQLLFYSVGIGQISSEVPQNLSASRPQDRQFILSSKKLLLSDSGFYLCAWIPRGLRNTEAFFGQGTRLTVV.

The rearrangement uses TRBV13 and TRBJ2-3; possibly TRBD1 or TRBD2 for D (6 bases each). The CDR3 length is 16 residues. Germline-derived CDR1 and CDR2 are PRHDT and FYEKMQ (reference sequence). The V end lost 5 bases, the J end lost 3 bases, and 18 bases lay between the germline ends. CDR3 in DNA: TGTGCCAGCAGCCCTTCCGGGGGCAGGGAAACAGATACGCAGTATTTT. It is translated as CASSPSGGRETDTQYF. The variable domain in full, with the rest retrieved from reference TRBV13 and TRBJ2-3, is AAGVIQSPRHLIKEKRETATLKCYPIPRHDTVYWYQQGPGQDPQFLISFYEKMQSDKGSIPDRFSAQQFSDYHSELNMSSLELGDSALYFCASSPSGGRETDTQYFGPGTRLTVL.

CDR3 coding DNA: TGTGCCAGCACCGGTGTCAGGGAGGCCCAGCATTTT. Encoded protein: CASTGVREAQHF. The chain recombines TRBV2 with TRBJ1-5; D may be TRBD1 (5 bases). Germline V gene sequence: CDR1 SNHLY, CDR2 FYNNEI. The CDR3 has 12 amino acids. V lost 7 bases and J lost 11, with 15 bases in between. Filled out from reference TRBV2 and TRBJ1-5, the complete variable domain reads EPEVTQTPSHQVTQMGQEVILRCVPISNHLYFYWYRQILGQKVEFLVSFYNNEISEKSEIFDDQFSVERPDGSNFTLKIRSTKLEDSAMYFCASTGVREAQHFGDGTRLSIL.

The table lists this clone with a few counts. The chain employs TRBV2 and TRBJ2-5; 12 positions agree with TRBD2. Germline CDR1 SNHLY, CDR2 FYNNEI. There are 14 residues in the CDR3. The V and J ends lost 7 bases and 4 bases, in that order; junction bases with no gene match: 4. The CDR3 DNA reads TGTGCCAGCACCCCGGGACTAGCGGGAGAGACCCAGTACTTC. Translating it yields CASTPGLAGETQYF.

The chain employs TRBV4-1 and TRBJ2-7, with D possibly called TRBD1 or TRBD2 (5 bases each). V was trimmed by 0 bases and J by 4 bases, leaving 13 bases between them. The CDR3 loop spans 15 amino acids. The V gene's germline CDR1 is MGHRA and CDR2 YSYEKL. This chain's CDR3 is CASSQEGASIYEQYF. The CDR3 DNA reads TGCGCCAGCAGCCAAGAAGGGGCTAGCATATACGAGCAGTACTTC.